This T cell receptor (beta chain) was captured by sequencing in a study of technical replicates of blood from several donors. The method was immunoSEQ multiplex PCR; TCRdb's version includes in-frame clones alone and lacks a portion of them. The table records around 90,000 clones, about 94% of them present only once. The CDR3 extends over 16 amino acids. With 4 bases clipped from V and 4 bases from J, the junction kept 9 bases outside the gene matches. CDR1 and CDR2 (germline): SGHNT, YYREEE (reference sequence). The rearrangement links TRBV5-4 to TRBJ2-7, with TRBD1 identical over 12 bases. This clonotype originated in a human donor in good health. The sequenced sample consisted of T cells isolated from PBMCs. In nucleotides, the CDR3 is TGTGCCAGCAGCATGGGACAGGGGGCTGTCGGGTACGAGCAGTACTTC. Translating it yields CASSMGQGAVGYEQYF.